The clone carrying this T cell receptor (beta chain) was recorded at least ten times. This specimen belongs to a study of T-cell memory formation after mild COVID-19. CDR3 length: 13 residues. Germline lookup yields CDR1 SGHRS and CDR2 YFSETQ. V lost 2 bases, J lost 6 bases, and 12 bases lay in between. TCRdb reprocessed the 5' RACE reads via MiXCR and lists one record per CDR3 protein. Of 150,000 to 200,000 distinct CDR3 sequences detected, 30% to 35% appear once; the ten largest clones hold approximately 12%. The sample comprised PBMCs or a T cell subset sorted from them (not recorded which). The TCR was taken from an adult woman who had mild COVID-19 (a few samples of this study predate the infection). Cell type and time point are not known. The chain joins TRBV5-1 to TRBJ2-7; a possible D gene is TRBD1 (6 bases). CDR3 nucleotides: TGCGCCAGCAGCTTCCGCGGACAGTCCGAGCAGTACTTC. Translation gives CASSFRGQSEQYF.